The clone carrying this TCR beta chain was observed a few times. Its antigen remains unknown. V lost 1 base to trimming and J lost 4 bases, with 5 bases between them. The CDR3 is made up of 12 amino acids. The germline V gene has CDR1 MDHEN and CDR2 SYDVKM. The source of the sample is a study of T cell repertoires in cytomegalovirus infection. Study overall: Carrying CMV and the relevant HLA type showed in public TCR beta signatures.

TCRdb reanalysed the reads using MiXCR and keeps one entry per CDR3 protein. The repertoire holds approximately 140,000 distinct CDR3 sequences, with less than 9.5% as singletons. Whole-study results and caveats: HLA-C-restricted TCR beta clonotypes specific for CMV led the ex vivo response. Of the TCR beta families, the public ones yielded a cumulative frequency that identified carriers of CMV plus the relevant HLA.

The TCR was taken from a human donor in good health (CMV status not recorded). Some clones in this sample may be carry-over from other donors' samples. The material sequenced was PBMCs. V is TRBV28 and J is TRBJ2-7; D not certain. The CDR3 DNA reads as TGTGCCAGCAGTTTATTTAAGTACGAGCAGTACTTC. Translated, it gives CASSLFKYEQYF.